The table lists the clone carrying this T cell receptor (beta chain) with a few counts. What it binds is not known. CDR1 SEHNR and CDR2 FQNEAQ come from the germline V gene (reference sequence). This CDR3 has 13 amino acids. The germline V and J ends were trimmed by 6 bases and 3 bases, with 11 bases remaining between them. TCRbeta library preparation incorporated unique molecular identifiers. TCRdb itself ran the PCR reads through MiXCR, one entry per CDR3 protein. The sample records around 800,000 distinct CDR3 sequences, roughly 15% being singletons. These data are taken from a study of T-cell reconstitution after alpha-beta-depleted transplantation in children. The study, taken as a whole, reports: After one year, T-cell counts and TCRbeta diversity mostly came from new T cells. Expanded graft clones numbering several hundred reportedly gave rise to alpha-beta T cells about two months after transplant.

The sequences come from PBMCs, mostly from graft donor cells, collected 360 days after TCRalphabeta/CD19-depleted stem cell transplant. The clonotype comes from a male patient younger than 18 who had a stem cell transplant for acute lymphoblastic leukemia, so the T cells may come from the graft donor. V and J are TRBV7-9 and TRBJ2-5; D possibly matches TRBD1 or TRBD2 (6 bases each). This CDR3 reads CASRGGQKETQYF. In DNA form, the CDR3 reads TGTGCCAGCAGAGGGGGGCAAAAAGAGACCCAGTACTTC.